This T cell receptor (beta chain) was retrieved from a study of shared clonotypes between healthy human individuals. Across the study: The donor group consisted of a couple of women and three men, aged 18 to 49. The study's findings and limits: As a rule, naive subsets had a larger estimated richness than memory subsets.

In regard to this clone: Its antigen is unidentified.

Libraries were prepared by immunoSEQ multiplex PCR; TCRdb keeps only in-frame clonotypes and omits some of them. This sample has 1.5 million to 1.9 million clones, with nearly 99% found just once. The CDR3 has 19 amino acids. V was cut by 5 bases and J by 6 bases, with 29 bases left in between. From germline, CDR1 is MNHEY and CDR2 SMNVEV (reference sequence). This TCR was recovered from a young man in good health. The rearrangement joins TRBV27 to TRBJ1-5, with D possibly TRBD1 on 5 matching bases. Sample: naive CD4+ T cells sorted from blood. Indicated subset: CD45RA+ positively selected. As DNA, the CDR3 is TGTGCCAGCAGTCCAGGGCGGGCGGGAGGAGGGTCCTACAGTCAGCCCCAGCATTTT. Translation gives CASSPGRAGGGSYSQPQHF.